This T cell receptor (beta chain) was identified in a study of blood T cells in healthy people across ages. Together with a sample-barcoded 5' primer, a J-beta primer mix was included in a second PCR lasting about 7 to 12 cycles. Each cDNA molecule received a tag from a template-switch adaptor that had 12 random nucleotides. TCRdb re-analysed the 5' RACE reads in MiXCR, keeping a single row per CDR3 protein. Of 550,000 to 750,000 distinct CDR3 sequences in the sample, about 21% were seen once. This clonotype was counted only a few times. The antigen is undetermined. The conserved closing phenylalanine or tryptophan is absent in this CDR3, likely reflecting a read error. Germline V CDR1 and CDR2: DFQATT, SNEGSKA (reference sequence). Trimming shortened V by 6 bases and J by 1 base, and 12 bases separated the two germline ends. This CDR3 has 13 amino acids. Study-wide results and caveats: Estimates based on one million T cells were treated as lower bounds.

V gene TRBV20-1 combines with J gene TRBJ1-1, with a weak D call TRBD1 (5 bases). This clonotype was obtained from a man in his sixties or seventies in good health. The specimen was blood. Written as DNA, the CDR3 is TGCAGTGCCCGGACATCGTGGAACACTGAAGCTTTCCTT. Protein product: CSARTSWNTEAFL.